This T cell receptor (beta chain) was recorded in a study of blood T cell repertoires in COVID-19. Study context: The United States, Italy and Spain provided the acute and convalescent COVID-19 samples. PBMCs, B-cell-depleted T cells, or T cells were the source of the cDNA or gDNA that made up the material.

In the study's own analysis: Using reference gene primer amplification, nucleated cell counts were estimated. Clones were read by immunoSEQ multiplex PCR, and TCRdb kept only the in-frame ones, dropping some. V, J and clone size are those of that table, while D and trimming were read from the DNA. The sample yields 150,000 to 200,000 clones, about four fifths seen once. Trimming cost V 1 base and J 6 bases; bases outside gene matches: 3. CDR3 length equals 15 residues. Germline-derived CDR1 and CDR2 are MGHRA and YSYEKL. This TCR was sampled from a man in his fifties or sixties with active or convalescent COVID-19. The rearrangement joins TRBV4-1 to TRBJ2-2, with 9 bases that match TRBD1. Sequenced input: peripheral blood. CDR3 coding DNA: TGCGCCAGCAGCCAAGGGGACAGGGCCCCCGGGGAGCTGTTTTTT. Protein: CASSQGDRAPGELFF.